This T cell receptor beta chain was sequenced for a study of blood T cells in healthy people across ages. Together with a sample-barcoded 5' primer, a J-beta primer mix was included in a second PCR lasting roughly 6 to 12 cycles. TCRdb analysed the 5' RACE reads with MiXCR anew, one entry per CDR3 protein. The table lists about a million distinct CDR3 sequences, 35% to 40% of them singletons. This clonotype was detected ten times or more. In germline, CDR1 is ENHRY, CDR2 SYGVKD. The CDR3 extends over 15 amino acids. V trimming: 3 bases; J trimming: 0 bases; junction bases outside the gene matches: 3. The source is a man aged 18 to 30 in good health. Sequencing was performed on blood. V is TRBV10-3 and J is TRBJ2-3, with TRBD2 matching 7 bases. The CDR3: CAISEGGGSTDTQYF. For the CDR3, the DNA is TGTGCCATCAGTGAAGGCGGGGGAAGCACAGATACGCAGTATTTT.